This passage covers 4 T cell receptor beta chains from one sample sequenced in a study of molecular identifiers for immune sequencing clone quantification. TCRdb re-derived calls from the PCR reads in MiXCR, one entry per CDR3 protein. Of about 320,000 distinct CDR3 sequences listed, 24% are singletons. The sequenced sample consisted of naive CD8+ T cells from blood, with Jurkat cell RNA spiked in. Subset defined: FACS-sorted CD8+CD4-CCR7+CD45RA+ naive T cells. The receptor source for this set is a human donor in good health. Some libraries in this study had Jurkat cell RNA spiked in.

A few counts support this clonotype. The chain employs TRBV7-6 and TRBJ2-6; maybe TRBD1 (5 bases). The CDR3 contains 17 residues. The V gene lost 3 bases and the J gene lost 0 bases, with 12 bases spanning the gap. CDR1 is SGHVS, CDR2 FNYEAQ, per germline. CDR3 sequence reads: CASSLLRGPSGANVLTF. As DNA, the CDR3 is TGTGCCAGCAGCTTGTTAAGGGGCCCCTCTGGGGCCAACGTCCTGACTTTC.

Notes on this clonotype: Germline is not matched at one junction end, which may reflect a read error. The chain carries TRBV7-6 and TRBJ2-1; 10 bases agree with TRBD2. The CDR3 totals 15 residues. Germline CDR1 and CDR2: SGHVS and FNYEAQ. This CDR3 is CAGSPLAGAYNEQFF. The CDR3 DNA reads as TGTGCCGGCAGCCCCCTAGCGGGAGCCTACAATGAGCAGTTCTTC.

Details on this clonotype: A much larger clone differs from this one at a single base, so this may be a read error. The chain links TRBV12-5 to TRBJ2-2; D not resolved. CDR1 LGHNT and CDR2 FRNRAP come from the germline V gene. Trimming pared 8 bases from V and 0 bases from J, leaving 22 bases between. CDR3 length: 18 amino acids. CDR3 sequence: CASLIAATSGANTGELFF. CDR3 nucleotides: TGTGCTAGTCTCATCGCGGCCACATCGGGCGCGAACACCGGGGAGCTGTTTTTT.

This chain uses TRBV5-3 with TRBJ2-7; no reliable D call. TRBV5-3 qualifies as an ORF whose function is uncertain. The CDR3 is 11 amino acids. V was trimmed by 8 bases and J by 9 bases, leaving 15 bases between them. CDR3 nucleotide sequence: TGTGCCAGCAGAGAAGTCGGCGGGCAGTACTTC. Its protein is CASREVGGQYF.